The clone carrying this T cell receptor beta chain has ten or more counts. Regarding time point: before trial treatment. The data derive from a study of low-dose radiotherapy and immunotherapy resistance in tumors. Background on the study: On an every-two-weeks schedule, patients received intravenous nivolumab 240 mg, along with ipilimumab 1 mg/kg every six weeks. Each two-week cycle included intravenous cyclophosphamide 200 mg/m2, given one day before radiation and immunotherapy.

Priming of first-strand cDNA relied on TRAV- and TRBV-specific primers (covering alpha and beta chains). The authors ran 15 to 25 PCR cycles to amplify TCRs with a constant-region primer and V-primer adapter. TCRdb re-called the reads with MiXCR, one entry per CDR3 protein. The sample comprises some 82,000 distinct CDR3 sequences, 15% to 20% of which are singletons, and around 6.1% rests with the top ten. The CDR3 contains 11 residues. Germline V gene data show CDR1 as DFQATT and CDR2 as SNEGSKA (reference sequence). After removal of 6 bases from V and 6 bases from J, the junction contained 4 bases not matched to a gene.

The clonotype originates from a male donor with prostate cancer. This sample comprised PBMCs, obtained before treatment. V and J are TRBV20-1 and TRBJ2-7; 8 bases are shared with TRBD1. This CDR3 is CSAGGQAEQYF. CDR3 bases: TGCAGTGCGGGGGGACAGGCCGAGCAGTACTTC.